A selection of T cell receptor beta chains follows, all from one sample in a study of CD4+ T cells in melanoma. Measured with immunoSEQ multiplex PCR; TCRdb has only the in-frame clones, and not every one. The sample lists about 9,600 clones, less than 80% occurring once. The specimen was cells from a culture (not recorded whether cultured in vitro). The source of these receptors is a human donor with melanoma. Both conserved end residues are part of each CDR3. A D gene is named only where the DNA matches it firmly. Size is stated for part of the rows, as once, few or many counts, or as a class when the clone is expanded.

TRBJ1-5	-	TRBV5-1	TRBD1	CASRPGTGGSNQPQHF	TGCGCCAGCAGGCCGGGGACAGGGGGATCCAATCAGCCCCAGCATTTT
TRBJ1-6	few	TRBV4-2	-	CASSQGTGDHNSPLHF	TGTGCCAGCAGCCAAGGTACGGGGGATCATAATTCACCCCTCCACTTT
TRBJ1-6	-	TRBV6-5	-	CASSYRNSPLHF	TGTGCCAGCAGTTACCGTAATTCACCCCTCCACTTT
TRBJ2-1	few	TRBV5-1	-	CASSLAGGGANEQFF	TGCGCCAGCAGCTTGGCCGGAGGGGGGGCGAATGAGCAGTTCTTC
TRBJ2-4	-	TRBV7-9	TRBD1	CASSGDRGIQYF	TGTGCCAGCAGCGGGGACAGGGGAATTCAGTACTTC
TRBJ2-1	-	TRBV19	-	CASSRSSRSSYNEQFF	TGTGCCAGTAGTCGGTCATCCAGGAGCTCCTACAATGAGCAGTTCTTC
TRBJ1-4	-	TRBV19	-	CASSIDLNEKLFF	TGTGCCAGTAGTATAGACCTTAATGAAAAACTGTTTTTT
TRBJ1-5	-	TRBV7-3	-	CASTKDAGGGNNQPQHF	TGTGCCAGCACGAAGGATGCCGGGGGGGGCAATAATCAGCCCCAGCATTTT
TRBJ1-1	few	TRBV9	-	CASSVLGRFSEAFF	TGTGCCAGCAGCGTATTGGGCAGGTTCTCTGAAGCTTTCTTT
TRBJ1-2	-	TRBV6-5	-	CASIGRKGYTF	TGTGCCAGCATAGGGAGAAAAGGCTACACCTTC
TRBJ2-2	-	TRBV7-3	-	CASSSYTGELFF	TGTGCCAGCAGCTCATACACCGGGGAGCTGTTTTTT
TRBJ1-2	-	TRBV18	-	CASSLNQGQSYGYTF	TGTGCCAGCTCACTTAACCAGGGGCAGAGCTATGGCTACACCTTC
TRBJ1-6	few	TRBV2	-	CATRAGSEALHF	TGTGCCACCCGTGCTGGGTCGGAAGCCCTCCACTTT
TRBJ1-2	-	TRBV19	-	CASRDGYGYTF	TGTGCCAGCCGGGACGGCTATGGCTACACCTTC
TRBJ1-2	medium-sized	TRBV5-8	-	CASSLTGTDYGYTF	TGTGCCAGCAGTTTGACCGGGACGGACTATGGCTACACCTTC
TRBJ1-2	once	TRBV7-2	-	CASSQYSVNYGYTF	TGTGCCAGCAGCCAATACAGTGTTAACTATGGCTACACCTTC
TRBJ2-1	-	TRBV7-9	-	CASSSDWENEQFF	TGTGCCAGCAGCTCTGATTGGGAGAATGAGCAGTTCTTC
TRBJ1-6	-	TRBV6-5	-	CASSPYPSPLHF	TGTGCCAGCAGTCCCTACCCTTCACCCCTCCACTTT
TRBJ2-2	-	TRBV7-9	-	CASSMTGELFF	TGTGCCAGCAGCATGACCGGGGAGCTGTTTTTT
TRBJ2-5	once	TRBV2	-	CAAGGWGSSETQYF	TGTGCGGCCGGGGGATGGGGGAGCTCAGAGACCCAGTACTTC
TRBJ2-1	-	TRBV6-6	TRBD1	CASSYEGQGDNEQFF	TGTGCCAGCAGTTACGAGGGACAGGGCGACAATGAGCAGTTCTTC
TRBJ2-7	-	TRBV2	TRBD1	CASRGTGVVHEQYF	TGTGCCAGCAGGGGGACAGGGGTGGTCCACGAGCAGTATTTC
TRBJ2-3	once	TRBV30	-	CAWSKATDTQYF	TGTGCCTGGAGTAAAGCCACAGATACGCAGTATTTT
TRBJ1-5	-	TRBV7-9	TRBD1	CASSLTGIQPQHF	TGTGCCAGCAGCCTGACAGGGATCCAGCCCCAGCATTTT
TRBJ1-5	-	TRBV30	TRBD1	CAWSPRQGAAQPQHF	TGTGCCTGGAGTCCCCGACAGGGGGCTGCTCAGCCCCAGCATTTT
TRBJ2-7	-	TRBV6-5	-	CASSYSGVPYEQYF	TGTGCCAGCAGTTACTCGGGGGTCCCCTACGAGCAGTACTTC
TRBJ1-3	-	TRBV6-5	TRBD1	CATGTGGNTIYF	TGTGCCACCGGGACAGGGGGAAACACCATATATTTT
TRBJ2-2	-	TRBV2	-	CASRITQGPTGELFF	TGTGCCAGCAGAATAACACAGGGTCCCACCGGGGAGCTGTTTTTT
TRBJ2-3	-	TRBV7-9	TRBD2	CASSFLPGLALSSTDTQYF	TGTGCCAGCAGCTTTTTACCGGGACTAGCACTTTCTAGCACAGATACGCAGTATTTT
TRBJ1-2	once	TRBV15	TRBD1	CATSRDRVNYGYTF	TGTGCCACCAGCCGGGACAGGGTAAACTATGGCTACACCTTC
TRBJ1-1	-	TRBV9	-	CASSVVYGAEAFF	TGTGCCAGCAGCGTAGTATATGGAGCTGAAGCTTTCTTT
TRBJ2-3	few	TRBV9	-	CASSVSSGTDTQYF	TGTGCCAGCAGCGTGAGTAGCGGTACAGATACGCAGTATTTT
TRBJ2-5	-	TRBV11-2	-	CASSLWRGPGETQYF	TGTGCCAGCAGCTTGTGGAGGGGGCCGGGAGAGACCCAGTACTTC
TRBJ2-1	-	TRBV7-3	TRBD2	CASSPRASGVLREQFF	TGTGCCAGCAGCCCCCGAGCTAGCGGGGTCCTCAGGGAGCAGTTCTTC
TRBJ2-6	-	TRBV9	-	CASSVGRASGANVLTF	TGTGCCAGCAGCGTAGGACGGGCCTCTGGGGCCAACGTCCTGACTTTC
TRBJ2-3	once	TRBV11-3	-	CASAGSTDTQYF	TGTGCCAGCGCAGGTAGCACAGATACGCAGTATTTT
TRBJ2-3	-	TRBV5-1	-	CASSLNPGDGTDTQYF	TGCGCCAGCAGCTTGAATCCCGGTGACGGCACAGATACGCAGTATTTT
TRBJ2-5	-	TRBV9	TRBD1	CASSVGQGETQYF	TGTGCCAGCAGCGTGGGACAGGGCGAGACCCAGTACTTC